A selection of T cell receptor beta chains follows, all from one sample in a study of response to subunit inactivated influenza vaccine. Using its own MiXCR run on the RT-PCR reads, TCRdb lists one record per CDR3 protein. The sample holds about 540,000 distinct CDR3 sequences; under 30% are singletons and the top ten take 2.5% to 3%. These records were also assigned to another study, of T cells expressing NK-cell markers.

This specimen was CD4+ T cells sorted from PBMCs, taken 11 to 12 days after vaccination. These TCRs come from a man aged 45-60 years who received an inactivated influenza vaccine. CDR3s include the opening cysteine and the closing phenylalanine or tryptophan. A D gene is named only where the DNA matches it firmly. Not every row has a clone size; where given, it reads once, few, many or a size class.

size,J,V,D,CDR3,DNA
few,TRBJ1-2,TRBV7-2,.,CASDFGTPTYGYTF,TGTGCCAGCGACTTCGGGACACCAACATATGGCTACACCTTC
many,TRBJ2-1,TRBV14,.,CASSPVGGKSSYNEQFF,TGTGCCAGCAGCCCCGTTGGGGGTAAGAGCTCCTACAATGAGCAGTTCTTC
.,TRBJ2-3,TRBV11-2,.,CASSLMGTTDTQYF,TGTGCCAGCAGCTTGATGGGTACCACAGATACGCAGTATTTT
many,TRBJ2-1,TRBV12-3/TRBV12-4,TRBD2,CASSLRSGGEIGFF,TGTGCCAGCAGTTTAAGAAGCGGGGGGGAGATCGGGTTCTTC
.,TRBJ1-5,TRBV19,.,CASSMTAARNQPQHF,TGTGCCAGTAGCATGACAGCGGCGAGGAATCAGCCCCAGCATTTT
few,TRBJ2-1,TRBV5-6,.,CASSLSASFRVEQFF,TGTGCCAGCAGCTTGTCGGCTAGTTTCAGGGTTGAGCAGTTCTTC
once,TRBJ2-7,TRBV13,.,CASSLGPQESYEQYF,TGTGCCAGCAGCTTAGGCCCACAGGAATCCTACGAGCAGTACTTC
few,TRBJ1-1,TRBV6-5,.,CASSYRRGTEAFF,TGTGCCAGCAGTTACCGGAGAGGCACTGAAGCTTTCTTT
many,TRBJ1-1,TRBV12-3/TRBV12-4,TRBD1,CASSLGDRGTEAFF,TGTGCCAGCAGTTTGGGGGACAGGGGCACTGAAGCTTTCTTT
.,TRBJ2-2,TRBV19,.,CASSMGTANTGELFF,TGTGCCAGTAGTATGGGTACAGCGAACACCGGGGAGCTGTTTTTT
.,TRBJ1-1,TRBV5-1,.,CASSVQPLNTEAFF,TGCGCCAGCAGCGTACAGCCTCTGAACACTGAAGCTTTCTTT
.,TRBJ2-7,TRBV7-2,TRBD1,CASSPQVGTGVYEQYF,TGTGCCAGCAGCCCTCAAGTGGGGACAGGGGTGTACGAGCAGTACTTC
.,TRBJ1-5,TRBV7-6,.,CASSLEELQPQHF,TGTGCCAGCAGCTTAGAGGAGTTACAGCCCCAGCATTTT
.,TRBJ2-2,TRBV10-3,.,CAIRGPTNTGELFF,TGTGCCATCAGGGGACCCACGAACACCGGGGAGCTGTTTTTT
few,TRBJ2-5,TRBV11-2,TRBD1,CASSLDLGRGRWETQYF,TGTGCCAGCAGCTTAGATCTCGGCAGGGGGCGATGGGAGACCCAGTACTTC
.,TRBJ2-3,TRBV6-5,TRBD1,CASSYTGTAGGLDTQYF,TGTGCCAGCAGTTACACCGGGACGGCAGGGGGCTTGGATACGCAGTATTTT
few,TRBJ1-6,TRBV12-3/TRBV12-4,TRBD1,CASSLRGQGAVALHF,TGTGCCAGCAGTTTAAGGGGGCAGGGAGCCGTGGCCCTCCACTTT
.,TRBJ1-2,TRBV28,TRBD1,CASSQNTGVEGYTF,TGTGCCAGCAGCCAAAACACAGGGGTTGAAGGCTACACCTTC
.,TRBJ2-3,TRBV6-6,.,CASSYQFHTQYF,TGTGCCAGCAGTTATCAGTTCCATACGCAGTATTTT
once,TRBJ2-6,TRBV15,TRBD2,CATSRGAGGIPGANVLTF,TGTGCCACCAGCAGAGGCGCGGGGGGCATCCCTGGGGCCAACGTCCTGACTTTC
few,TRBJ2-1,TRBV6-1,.,CASGPSGTAQRSEQFF,TGTGCCAGCGGACCCTCCGGGACTGCTCAGAGGAGTGAGCAGTTCTTC
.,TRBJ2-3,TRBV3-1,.,CASSHSVDTQYF,TGTGCCAGCAGCCACAGTGTAGATACGCAGTATTTT
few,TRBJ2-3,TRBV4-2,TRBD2,CASSQGTSGTSTDTQYF,TGTGCCAGCAGCCAAGGGACTAGCGGGACTAGCACAGATACGCAGTATTTT
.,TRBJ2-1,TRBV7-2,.,CASSIDRNEQFF,TGTGCCAGCAGCATAGACCGCAATGAGCAGTTCTTC
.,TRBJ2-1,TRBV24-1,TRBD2,CATSDRPSGSVDEQFF,TGTGCCACCAGTGACCGACCTAGCGGGAGTGTCGATGAGCAGTTCTTC
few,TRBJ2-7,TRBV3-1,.,CASSQGSGSRYEQYF,TGTGCCAGCAGCCAAGGATCCGGGAGTAGATACGAGCAGTACTTC
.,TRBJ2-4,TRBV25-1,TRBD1,CASSESDRFPIAKNIQYF,TGTGCCAGCAGTGAATCGGACAGGTTTCCGATAGCCAAAAACATTCAGTACTTC
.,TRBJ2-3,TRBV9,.,CASSVEGQPRGTQYF,TGTGCCAGCAGCGTAGAGGGGCAGCCGAGGGGTACGCAGTATTTT
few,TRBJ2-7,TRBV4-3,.,CASSPRAGNYEQYF,TGCGCCAGCAGCCCGAGGGCAGGGAACTACGAGCAGTACTTC
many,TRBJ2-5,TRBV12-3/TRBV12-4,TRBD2,CASNLRGGMETQYF,TGTGCCAGCAACCTTCGGGGGGGCATGGAGACCCAGTACTTC
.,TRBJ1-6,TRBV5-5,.,CASSLGAPWSSPLHF,TGTGCCAGCAGCTTGGGGGCTCCCTGGAGCTCACCCCTCCACTTT
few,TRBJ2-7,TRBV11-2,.,CASSLQLNRAYEQYF,TGTGCCAGCAGCTTACAGTTAAACAGGGCATACGAGCAGTACTTC
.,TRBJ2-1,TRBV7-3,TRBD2,CASSFQASGINEQFF,TGTGCCAGCAGCTTCCAGGCTAGCGGGATCAATGAGCAGTTCTTC
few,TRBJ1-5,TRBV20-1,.,CSASLGFNQPQHF,TGCAGTGCTAGTCTGGGTTTCAATCAGCCCCAGCATTTT
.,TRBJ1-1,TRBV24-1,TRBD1,CATSPGQMNTEAFF,TGTGCCACCAGCCCGGGACAGATGAACACTGAAGCTTTCTTT
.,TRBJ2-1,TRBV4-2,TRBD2,CASSEAGVNEQFF,TGTGCCAGCAGCGAAGCGGGGGTCAATGAGCAGTTCTTC
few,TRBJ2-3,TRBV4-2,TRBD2,CASSQDYGGRADTQYF,TGTGCCAGCAGCCAAGATTACGGGGGGAGGGCAGATACGCAGTATTTT
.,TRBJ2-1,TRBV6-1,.,CASSEGRVFDEQFF,TGTGCCAGCAGTGAGGGACGGGTTTTCGATGAGCAGTTCTTC
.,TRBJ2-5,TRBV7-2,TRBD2,CASSTRSGTYQETQYF,TGTGCCAGCAGCACACGTAGCGGGACCTACCAAGAGACCCAGTACTTC